This T cell receptor beta chain was retrieved from a study of shared clonotypes between healthy human individuals. Germline V lookup: CDR1 SGHTA, CDR2 FQGNSA. This CDR3 region has 15 residues. V lost 1 base, J lost 8 bases, and 7 bases stayed unmatched. The unsorted PBMC replicate PCRs were performed with approximately 0.3 ug DNA, 30,000 to 35,000 T cell genomes. Only in-frame clones appear in the TCRdb table, and some are missing; sequencing was by immunoSEQ multiplex PCR. The table shows about half a million clones, with roughly 80% occurring only once. Every donor was a Caucasian adult from Nashville, Tennessee. For genomic DNA, unsorted samples relied on approximately 100 million PBMCs.

This TCR derives from a woman in her thirties or forties in good health. Some clones in this sample may be carry-over from other donors' samples. Sequenced material: PBMCs. The chain recombines TRBV7-2 with TRBJ1-4, with 7 bases fitting TRBD1. The CDR3 loop is CASSLVGDSFEKLFF. In nucleotides, the CDR3 is TGTGCCAGCAGCTTAGTAGGGGACAGTTTCGAAAAACTGTTTTTT.